In this sample, the clone carrying this T cell receptor beta chain turned up many times. TCRdb re-derived calls from the 5' RACE reads in MiXCR, one entry per CDR3 protein. The table lists around 500,000 distinct CDR3 sequences, 18% of them singletons. This entry belongs to a study of T-cell memory formation after mild COVID-19. The sample taken for sequencing was PBMCs or a T cell subset sorted from them (not recorded which). This TCR was recovered from an adult woman who had mild COVID-19 (a few samples of this study predate the infection). Cell type and time point are not known.

In DNA, the CDR3 is TGCGCCAGCAGCCAAGATTCCGGGGGGGCCGGTGAGCAGTTCTTC. It translates to CASSQDSGGAGEQFF. The rearrangement links TRBV4-1 to TRBJ2-1; 8 nucleotides align to TRBD2. The CDR3 runs 15 residues. Germline CDR1 reads MGHRA; CDR2 reads YSYEKL. The trim removed 0 bases at V and 9 bases at J, leaving 7 bases unmatched.